This entry is about one T cell receptor beta chain. With no exception, relapse followed autologous stem cell transplantation in all patients, and brentuximab vedotin exposure varied. Sequenced by immunoSEQ multiplex PCR; TCRdb stores in-frame clones only, minus some. The sample records around 70,000 clones, 71% being singletons. This specimen comes from a study of PD-1 blockade in classical Hodgkin lymphoma. Germline lookup yields CDR1 MRHNA and CDR2 SNTAGT. V gave up 6 bases and J gave up 3 bases; unmatched junction bases: 4. The CDR3 is made up of 14 amino acids. The clonotype comes from a human donor with classical Hodgkin lymphoma. This specimen consisted of peripheral blood mononuclear cells (PBMCs), obtained before the second cycle of nivolumab. The J gene is TRBJ2-2, the V gene TRBV6-4, with 7 bases matching TRBD1. The CDR3 DNA follows: TGTGCCAGCAGCTCGGGACAGCACACCGGGGAGCTGTTTTTT. Translated: CASSSGQHTGELFF.